This TCR beta chain was captured by sequencing in a study of monozygotic twins with cystic fibrosis. Using immunoSEQ multiplex PCR, the repertoire was profiled, and TCRdb retains in-frame clones only, with some absent. The data contain around 9,500 clones, 97% to 99% of them singletons. Germline lookup yields CDR1 SEHNR and CDR2 FQNEAQ (reference sequence). The CDR3 totals 14 residues. V lost 3 bases to trimming and J lost 3 bases, with 12 bases between them. The origin of this receptor is a girl aged 2-9 years with cystic fibrosis. The sample taken for sequencing was blood. The chain is built from TRBV7-9 and TRBJ2-7, with D uncertain. DNA for the CDR3: TGTGCCAGCAGCTTCCCGGGTCCCATCTACGAGCAGTACTTC. Translation: CASSFPGPIYEQYF.